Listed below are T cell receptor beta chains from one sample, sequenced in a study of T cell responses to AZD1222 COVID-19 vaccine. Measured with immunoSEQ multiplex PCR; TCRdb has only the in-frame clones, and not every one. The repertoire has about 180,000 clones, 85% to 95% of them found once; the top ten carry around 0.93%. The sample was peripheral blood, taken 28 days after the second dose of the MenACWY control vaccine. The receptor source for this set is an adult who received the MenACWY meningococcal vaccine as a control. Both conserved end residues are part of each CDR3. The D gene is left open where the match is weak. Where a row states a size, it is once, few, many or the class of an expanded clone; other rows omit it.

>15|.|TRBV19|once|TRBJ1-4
TGTGCCAGCCATAAAGGGGACGTGGGCAATGAAAAACTGTTTTTT
CASHKGDVGNEKLFF
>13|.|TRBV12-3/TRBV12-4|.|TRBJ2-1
TGTGCCAGCAGTTTTACAGGGTCGGATGAGCAGTTCTTC
CASSFTGSDEQFF
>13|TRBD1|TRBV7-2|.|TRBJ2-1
TGTGCCAGCAGCTTCAACAGGGGTAATGAGCAGTTCTTC
CASSFNRGNEQFF
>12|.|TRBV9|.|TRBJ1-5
TGTGCCAGCAGCGTAGGGAATCAGCCCCAGCATTTT
CASSVGNQPQHF
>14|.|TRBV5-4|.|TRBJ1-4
TGTGCCAGCAGCTTGGATCTGCAAGGGGGAAAACTGTTTTTT
CASSLDLQGGKLFF
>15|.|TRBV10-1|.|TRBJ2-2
TGCGCCAGCAGTGAGTCGTGGGGGATCACCGGGGAGCTGTTTTTT
CASSESWGITGELFF
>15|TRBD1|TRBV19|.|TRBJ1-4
TGTGCCAGTAGTATAACCCAGGGGGCAGGTGAAAAACTGTTTTTT
CASSITQGAGEKLFF
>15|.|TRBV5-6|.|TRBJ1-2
TGTGCCAGCAGTCCCTACCTCAGTGGTAACTATGGCTACACCTTC
CASSPYLSGNYGYTF
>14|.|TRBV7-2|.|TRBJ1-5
TGTGCCGGCAGCTTAGAAAGGGTGGGACAGCCCCAGCATTTT
CAGSLERVGQPQHF
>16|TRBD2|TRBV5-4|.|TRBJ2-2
TGTGCCAGCAGCTTAGGAGCGGGGGCTGTCACCGGGGAGCTGTTTTTT
CASSLGAGAVTGELFF
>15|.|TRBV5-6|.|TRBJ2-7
TGTGCCAGCGGAGATGGGGAGGCTTCGTACCGCGAGCAGTACTTC
CASGDGEASYREQYF
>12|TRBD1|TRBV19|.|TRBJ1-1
TGTGCCAGTAGGGACAGGGGAACTGAAGCTTTCTTT
CASRDRGTEAFF
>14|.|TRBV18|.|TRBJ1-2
TGTGCCAGCTCTACTTCGGGGGAACGGAGCGGCTACACCTTC
CASSTSGERSGYTF
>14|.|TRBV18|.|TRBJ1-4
TGTGCCAGCTCACCAATCGCAACTAATGAAAAACTGTTTTTT
CASSPIATNEKLFF
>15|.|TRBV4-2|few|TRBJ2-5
TGTGCCAGCAGCGGTAAAGGTGGCTCGGGGGAGACCCAGTACTTC
CASSGKGGSGETQYF
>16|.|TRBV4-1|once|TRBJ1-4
TGCGCCAGCAGCCAATGGGGGCAGGGGCTTAATGAAAAACTGTTTTTT
CASSQWGQGLNEKLFF